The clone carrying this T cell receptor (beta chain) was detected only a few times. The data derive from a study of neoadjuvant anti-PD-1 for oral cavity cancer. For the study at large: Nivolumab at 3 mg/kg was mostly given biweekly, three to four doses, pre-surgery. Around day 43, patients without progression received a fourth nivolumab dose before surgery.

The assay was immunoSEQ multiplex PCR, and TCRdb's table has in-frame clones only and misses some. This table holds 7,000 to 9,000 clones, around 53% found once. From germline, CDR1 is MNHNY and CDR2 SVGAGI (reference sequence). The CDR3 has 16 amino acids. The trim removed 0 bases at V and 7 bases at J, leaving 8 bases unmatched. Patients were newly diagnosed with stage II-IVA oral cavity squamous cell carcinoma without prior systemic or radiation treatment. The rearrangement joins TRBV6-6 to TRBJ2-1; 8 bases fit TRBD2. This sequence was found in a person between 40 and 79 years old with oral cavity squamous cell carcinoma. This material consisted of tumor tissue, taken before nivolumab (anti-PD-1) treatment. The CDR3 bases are TGTGCCAGCAGTTACTCGTACGGGAGGGCCGGGAATGAGCAGTTCTTC. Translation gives CASSYSYGRAGNEQFF.